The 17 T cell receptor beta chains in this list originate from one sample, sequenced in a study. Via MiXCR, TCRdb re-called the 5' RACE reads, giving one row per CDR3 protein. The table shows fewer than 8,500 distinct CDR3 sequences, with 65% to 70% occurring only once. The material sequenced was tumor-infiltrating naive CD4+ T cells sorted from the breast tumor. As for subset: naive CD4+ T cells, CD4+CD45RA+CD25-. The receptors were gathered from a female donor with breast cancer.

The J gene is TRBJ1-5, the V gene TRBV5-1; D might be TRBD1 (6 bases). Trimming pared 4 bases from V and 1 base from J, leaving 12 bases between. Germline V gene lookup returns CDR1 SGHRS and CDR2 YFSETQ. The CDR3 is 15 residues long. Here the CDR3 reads CASSAAGESNQPQHF. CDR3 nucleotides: TGCGCCAGCAGCGCCGCAGGGGAAAGCAATCAGCCCCAGCATTTT.

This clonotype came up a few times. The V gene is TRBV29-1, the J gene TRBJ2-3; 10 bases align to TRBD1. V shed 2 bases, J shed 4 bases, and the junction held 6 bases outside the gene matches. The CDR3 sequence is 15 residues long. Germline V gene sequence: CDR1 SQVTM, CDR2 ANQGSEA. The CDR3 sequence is CSVEIRDRGSDTQYF. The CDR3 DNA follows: TGCAGCGTTGAAATAAGGGACAGGGGATCAGATACGCAGTATTTT.

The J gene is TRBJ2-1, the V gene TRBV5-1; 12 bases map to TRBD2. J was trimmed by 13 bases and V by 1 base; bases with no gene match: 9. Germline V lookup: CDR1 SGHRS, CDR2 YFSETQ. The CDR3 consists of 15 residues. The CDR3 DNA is TGCGCCAGCAGCTTGCGGCCTAGCGGGAGGGCCCCACAGTTCTTC. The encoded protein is CASSLRPSGRAPQFF.

DNA of the CDR3: TGCAGCGTACGAGTGGGGGGCCCGATAAACTATGGCTACACCTTC. Translated, it gives CSVRVGGPINYGYTF. V and J are TRBV29-1 and TRBJ1-2; tentatively, D is TRBD1 (6 bases). The germline V and J ends were trimmed by 6 bases and 2 bases, with 19 bases remaining between them. This CDR3 contains 15 residues. Germline CDR1 reads SQVTM; CDR2 reads ANQGSEA.

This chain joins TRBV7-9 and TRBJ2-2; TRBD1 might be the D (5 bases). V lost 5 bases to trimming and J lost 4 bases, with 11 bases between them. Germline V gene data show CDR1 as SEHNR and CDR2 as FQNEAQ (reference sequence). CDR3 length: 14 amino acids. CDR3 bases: TGTGCCAGCAGCAAACGACAGAGCACCGGGGAGCTGTTTTTT. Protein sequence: CASSKRQSTGELFF.

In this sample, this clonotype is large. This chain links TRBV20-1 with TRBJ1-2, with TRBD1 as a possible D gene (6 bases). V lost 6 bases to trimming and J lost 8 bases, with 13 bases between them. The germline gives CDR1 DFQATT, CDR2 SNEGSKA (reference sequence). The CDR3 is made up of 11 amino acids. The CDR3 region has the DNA TGCAGTGCGGCACAGGGACGCGGCTACACCTTC. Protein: CSAAQGRGYTF.

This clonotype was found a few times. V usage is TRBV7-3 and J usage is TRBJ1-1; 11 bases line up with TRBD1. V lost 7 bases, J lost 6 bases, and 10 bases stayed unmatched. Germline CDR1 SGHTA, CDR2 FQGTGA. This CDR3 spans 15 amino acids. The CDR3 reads CASKEIGQGAAEAFF. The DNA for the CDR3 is TGTGCCAGCAAAGAAATCGGACAGGGGGCCGCTGAAGCTTTCTTT. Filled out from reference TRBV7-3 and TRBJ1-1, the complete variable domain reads GAGVSQTPSNKVTEKGKYVELRCDPISGHTALYWYRQSLGQGPEFLIYFQGTGAADDSGLPNDRFFAVRPEGSVSTLKIQRTERGDSAVYLCASKEIGQGAAEAFFGQGTRLTVV.

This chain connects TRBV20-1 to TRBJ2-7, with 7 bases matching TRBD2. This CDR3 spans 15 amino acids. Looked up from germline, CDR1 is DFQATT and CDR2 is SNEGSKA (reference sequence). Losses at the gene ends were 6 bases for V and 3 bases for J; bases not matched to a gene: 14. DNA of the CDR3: TGCAGTGCCAGTCCGGCGGGGAGGGGTTACTACGAGCAGTACTTC. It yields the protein CSASPAGRGYYEQYF.

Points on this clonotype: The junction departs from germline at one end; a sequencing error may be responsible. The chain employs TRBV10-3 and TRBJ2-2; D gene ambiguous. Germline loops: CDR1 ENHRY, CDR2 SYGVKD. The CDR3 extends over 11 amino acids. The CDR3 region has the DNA TGCGCCAGCAATGCGGCCGGGGAGCTGTTTTTT. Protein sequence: CASNAAGELFF.

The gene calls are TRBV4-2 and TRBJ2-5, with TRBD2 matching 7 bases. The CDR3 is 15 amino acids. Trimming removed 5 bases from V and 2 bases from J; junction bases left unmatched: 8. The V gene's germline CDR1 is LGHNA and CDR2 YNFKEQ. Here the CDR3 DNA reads TGTGCCAGCAGCTTAGCCCCGGGACTACAAGAGACCCAGTACTTC. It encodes CASSLAPGLQETQYF.

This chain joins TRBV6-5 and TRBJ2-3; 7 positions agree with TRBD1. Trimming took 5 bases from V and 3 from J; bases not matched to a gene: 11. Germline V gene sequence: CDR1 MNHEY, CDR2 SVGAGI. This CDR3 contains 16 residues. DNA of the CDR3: TGTGCCAGCAGTCCACAACAGGGGTGGGGAACAGATACGCAGTATTTT. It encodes CASSPQQGWGTDTQYF.

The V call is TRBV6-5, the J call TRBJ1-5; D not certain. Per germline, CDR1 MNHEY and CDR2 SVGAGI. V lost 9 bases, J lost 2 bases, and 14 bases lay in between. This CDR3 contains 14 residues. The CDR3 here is CARKSGRGNQPQHF. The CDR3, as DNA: TGTGCCAGGAAGAGTGGTAGGGGCAATCAGCCCCAGCATTTT.

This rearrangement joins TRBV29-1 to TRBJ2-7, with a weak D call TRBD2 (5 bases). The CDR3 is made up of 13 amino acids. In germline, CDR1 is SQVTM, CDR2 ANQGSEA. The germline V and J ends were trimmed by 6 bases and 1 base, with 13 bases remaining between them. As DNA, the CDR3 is TGCAGCGTCGGACTCTCCGCTTCCTACGAGCAGTACTTC. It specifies CSVGLSASYEQYF.

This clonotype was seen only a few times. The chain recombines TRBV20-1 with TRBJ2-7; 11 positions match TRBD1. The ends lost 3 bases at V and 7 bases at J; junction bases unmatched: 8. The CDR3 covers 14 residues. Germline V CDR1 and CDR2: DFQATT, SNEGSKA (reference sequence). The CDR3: CSARMDRGLGEQYF. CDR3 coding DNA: TGCAGTGCTAGGATGGACAGGGGGCTGGGAGAGCAGTACTTC.

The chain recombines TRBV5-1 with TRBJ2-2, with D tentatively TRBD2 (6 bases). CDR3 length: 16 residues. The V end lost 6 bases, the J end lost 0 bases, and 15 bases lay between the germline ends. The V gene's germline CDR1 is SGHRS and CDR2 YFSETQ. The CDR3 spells CASTFTAGTNTGELFF. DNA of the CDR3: TGCGCCAGCACCTTTACCGCGGGAACGAACACCGGGGAGCTGTTTTTT.

Here the CDR3 reads CASALGQYNEQYF. The CDR3 region has the DNA TGTGCCAGCGCCTTGGGACAGTACAACGAGCAGTACTTC. The rearrangement links TRBV7-6 to TRBJ2-7; 7 bases agree with TRBD1. Germline V lookup: CDR1 SGHVS, CDR2 FNYEAQ. The CDR3 has 13 residues. Losses at the gene ends were 8 bases for V and 5 bases for J; bases not matched to a gene: 9.

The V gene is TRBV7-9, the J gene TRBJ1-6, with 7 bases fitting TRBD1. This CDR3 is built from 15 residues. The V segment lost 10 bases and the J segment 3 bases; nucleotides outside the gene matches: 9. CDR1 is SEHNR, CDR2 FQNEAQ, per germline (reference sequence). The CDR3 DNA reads TGTGCCACAGACAGGGCCCAAGACTATAATTCACCCCTCCACTTT. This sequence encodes CATDRAQDYNSPLHF.